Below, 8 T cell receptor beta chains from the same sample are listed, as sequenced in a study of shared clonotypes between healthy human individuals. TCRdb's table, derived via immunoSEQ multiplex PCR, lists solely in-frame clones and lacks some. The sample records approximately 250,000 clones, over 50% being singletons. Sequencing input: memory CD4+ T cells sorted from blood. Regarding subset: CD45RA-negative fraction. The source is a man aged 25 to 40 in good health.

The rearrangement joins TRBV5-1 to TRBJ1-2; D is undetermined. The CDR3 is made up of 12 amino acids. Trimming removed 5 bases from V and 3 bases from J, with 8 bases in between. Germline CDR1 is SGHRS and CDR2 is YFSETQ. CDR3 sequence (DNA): TGCGCCAGCAGAGAGGCGGACTATGGCTACACCTTC. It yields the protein CASREADYGYTF.

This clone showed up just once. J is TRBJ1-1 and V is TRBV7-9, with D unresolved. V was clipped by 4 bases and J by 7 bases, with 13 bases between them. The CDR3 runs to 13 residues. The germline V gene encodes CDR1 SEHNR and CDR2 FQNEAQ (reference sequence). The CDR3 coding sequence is TGTGCCAGCAGCTCTCAAGGAATTTATGAAGCTTTCTTT. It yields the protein CASSSQGIYEAFF.

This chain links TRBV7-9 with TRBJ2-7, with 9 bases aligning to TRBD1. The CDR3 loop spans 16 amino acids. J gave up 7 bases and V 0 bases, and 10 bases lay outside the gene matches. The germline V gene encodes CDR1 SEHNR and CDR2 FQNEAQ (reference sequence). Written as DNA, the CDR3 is TGTGCCAGCAGCTTAGCCGGGACAGGGAGAATGCGGGAGCAGTACTTC. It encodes CASSLAGTGRMREQYF.

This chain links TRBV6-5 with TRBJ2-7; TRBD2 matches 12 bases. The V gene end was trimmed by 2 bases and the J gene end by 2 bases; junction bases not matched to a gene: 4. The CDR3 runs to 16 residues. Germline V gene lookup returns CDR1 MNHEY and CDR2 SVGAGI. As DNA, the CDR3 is TGTGCCAGCAGTTACAGGACTAGCGGGGATCCCTACGAGCAGTACTTC. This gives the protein CASSYRTSGDPYEQYF.

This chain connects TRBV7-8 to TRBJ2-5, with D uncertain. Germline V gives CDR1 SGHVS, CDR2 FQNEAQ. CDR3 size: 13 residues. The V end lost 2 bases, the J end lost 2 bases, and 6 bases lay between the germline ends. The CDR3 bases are TGTGCCAGCAGCTTACCAAAACAAGAGACCCAGTACTTC. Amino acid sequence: CASSLPKQETQYF.

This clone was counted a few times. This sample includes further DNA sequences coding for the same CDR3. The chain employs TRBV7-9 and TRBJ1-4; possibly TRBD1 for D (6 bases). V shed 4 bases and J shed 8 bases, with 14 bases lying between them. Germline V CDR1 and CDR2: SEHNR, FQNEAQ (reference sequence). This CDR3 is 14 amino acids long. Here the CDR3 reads CASSSQGGGEKLFF. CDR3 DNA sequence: TGTGCCAGCAGCTCGCAGGGAGGGGGAGAAAAACTGTTTTTT.

The CDR3 loop reads CASSMRVNEQFF. The DNA of the CDR3 is TGTGCCAGTAGTATGAGGGTCAATGAGCAGTTCTTC. The chain recombines TRBV19 with TRBJ2-1; D possibly corresponds to TRBD2 (5 bases). This CDR3 contains 12 residues. Germline CDR1 reads LNHDA; CDR2 reads SQIVND (reference sequence). Deletions cut 3 bases from V and 6 bases from J, with 6 bases between.

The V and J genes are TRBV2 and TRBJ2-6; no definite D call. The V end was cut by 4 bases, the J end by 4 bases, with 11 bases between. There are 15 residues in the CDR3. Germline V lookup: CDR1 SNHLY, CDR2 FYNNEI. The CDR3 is CASSVETAGANVLTF. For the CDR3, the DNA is TGTGCCAGCAGTGTAGAAACAGCCGGGGCCAACGTCCTGACTTTC.